A single sample is the source of the 32 T cell receptor beta chains below, sequenced in a study of CD8+ T cells in alopecia areata. This sample's treatment: oral pan-JAK inhibitor, 5-10 mg twice daily. Sequencing relied on a cDNA template that was reverse transcribed from extracted RNA. Generated by immunoSEQ multiplex PCR, the TCRdb table keeps only in-frame clones and is missing some. The sample yields over 150,000 clones, more than 55% seen once. Sample: CD4+ T cells sorted from blood, taken at week 4, from a patient treated with tofacitinib. The source is a human donor with alopecia areata.

The V gene is TRBV28, the J gene TRBJ2-1, with TRBD1 matching over 8 bases. In germline, CDR1 is MDHEN, CDR2 SYDVKM. The CDR3 has 14 residues. Trimming removed 5 bases from V and 7 bases from J; junction bases left unmatched: 7. CDR3 DNA sequence: TGTGCCAGCAGTCTGGGACAGGCGGTAAATGAGCAGTTCTTC. Protein: CASSLGQAVNEQFF.

This clone has more than one count but fewer than ten. This CDR3 reads CASSPPFRNEQFF. The CDR3 region has the DNA TGTGCCAGCAGCCCCCCGTTCCGAAATGAGCAGTTCTTC. The chain combines TRBV11-1 with TRBJ2-1; D unclear. V shed 5 bases and J shed 7 bases, with 12 bases lying between them. The germline CDR1 and CDR2 sequences are SGHAT and FQDESV (reference sequence). The CDR3 extends over 13 amino acids. The complete variable domain, with remaining parts taken from reference TRBV11-1 and TRBJ2-1, reads EAEVAQSPRYKITEKSQAVAFWCDPISGHATLYWYRQILGQGPELLVQFQDESVVDDSQLPKDRFSAERLKGVDSTLKIQPAELGDSAMYLCASSPPFRNEQFFGPGTRLTVL.

This clone was seen more than once but under ten times. The genes are TRBV27 and TRBJ2-5; the D gene is possibly TRBD1 (6 bases). CDR3 size: 17 residues. Trimming cost V 6 bases and J 3 bases, with 23 bases left between them. Germline CDR1 and CDR2: MNHEY and SMNVEV (reference sequence). The CDR3 DNA sequence: TGTGCCAGCAGGCCGGACAGACGGTGGGGGACGGAAGAGACCCAGTACTTC. This codes for CASRPDRRWGTEETQYF.

V is TRBV15 and J is TRBJ2-7, with D possibly TRBD2 on 6 matching bases. There are 16 residues in the CDR3. Per germline, CDR1 LNHNV and CDR2 YYDKDF (reference sequence). V lost 2 bases and J lost 1, with 15 bases in between. CDR3: CATSRLGGGESYEQYF. The CDR3 DNA is TGTGCCACCAGCAGACTGGGTGGAGGGGAATCCTACGAGCAGTACTTC.

This chain joins TRBV6-5 and TRBJ1-1; 8 nucleotides align to TRBD1. This CDR3 has 16 residues. Per germline, CDR1 MNHEY and CDR2 SVGAGI. J was trimmed by 6 bases and V by 4 bases; bases with no gene match: 13. CDR3 sequence: CASSSLGGQVNSEAFF. CDR3 nucleotides: TGTGCCAGCAGTTCACTTGGGGGACAGGTCAACTCTGAAGCTTTCTTT.

The chain links TRBV30 to TRBJ1-2, with D maybe TRBD1 (6 bases). Germline CDR1 GTSNPN, CDR2 SVGIG (reference sequence). This CDR3 has 15 residues. The V end lost 3 bases, the J end lost 2 bases, and 16 bases lay between the germline ends. CDR3 amino acids: CAWRGSGRGNYGYTF. The CDR3 DNA reads TGTGCCTGGAGGGGGTCGGGCAGGGGCAACTATGGCTACACCTTC.

As regards this clone: In the same sample, other DNA sequences code for this CDR3. This rearrangement joins TRBV29-1 to TRBJ1-1; D unresolved. This CDR3 is built from 11 residues. Germline V gives CDR1 SQVTM, CDR2 ANQGSEA. The V end lost 4 bases, the J end lost 6 bases, and 9 bases lay between the germline ends. CDR3 region: CSVVRPAEAFF. Here the CDR3 DNA reads TGCAGCGTTGTAAGGCCCGCTGAAGCTTTCTTT.

This chain joins TRBV15 and TRBJ2-5; 8 bases are shared with TRBD2. V was clipped by 5 bases and J by 6 bases; unmatched bases: 8. This CDR3 region has 14 residues. Germline assignment: CDR1 LNHNV and CDR2 YYDKDF (reference sequence). The CDR3 DNA sequence: TGTGCCACCAGCCGGCGGGGGGAGTGGAAGACCCAGTACTTC. Amino acids: CATSRRGEWKTQYF.

The V call is TRBV27, the J call TRBJ2-1; tentative D call: TRBD2 (6 bases). Germline CDR1 MNHEY, CDR2 SMNVEV (reference sequence). The CDR3 spans 12 residues. V lost 3 bases to trimming and J lost 9 bases, with 9 bases between them. The CDR3 sequence is CASSLLGGEQFF. The CDR3 region has the DNA TGTGCCAGCAGTTTGTTGGGGGGTGAGCAGTTCTTC.

This clone was seen only a few times. This chain uses TRBV19 with TRBJ1-2; D is uncertain. The CDR3 has 15 amino acids. The V and J ends lost 7 bases and 2 bases respectively, with 17 bases between them. The V gene's germline CDR1 is LNHDA and CDR2 SQIVND (reference sequence). CDR3 nucleotide sequence: TGTGCCAGTATTGGAACAGTAAACCTGAACTATGGCTACACCTTC. Its protein is CASIGTVNLNYGYTF.

The chain combines TRBV2 with TRBJ2-1, with 11 nucleotides matching TRBD2. The CDR3 contains 15 residues. V dropped 5 bases and J dropped 6; count of bases not matched to a gene: 6. Germline V gene lookup returns CDR1 SNHLY and CDR2 FYNNEI. The CDR3 coding sequence is TGTGCCAGCAGTCCGACTAGCGGGGTTCCCAATGAGCAGTTCTTC. It is translated as CASSPTSGVPNEQFF.

The V gene is TRBV5-8, the J gene TRBJ1-2, with 7 bases aligning to TRBD1. The CDR3 runs 14 residues. The germline V gene has CDR1 SGHTS and CDR2 YDEGEE. The junction had 5 bases not matched to a gene; V was cut back by 4 bases and J by 2 bases. In DNA, the CDR3 is TGTGCCAGCAGCCCCCCGGGACAGAACTATGGCTACACCTTC. Translation: CASSPPGQNYGYTF.

V usage is TRBV30 and J usage is TRBJ2-1, with TRBD2 matching 12 bases. CDR3 size: 15 residues. V was clipped by 2 bases and J by 8 bases; unmatched bases: 7. Germline assignment: CDR1 GTSNPN and CDR2 SVGIG (reference sequence). The CDR3 DNA reads as TGTGCCTGGAGTAAACTAGCGGGGGGCACGGATGAGCAGTTCTTC. Protein product: CAWSKLAGGTDEQFF.

This clone has just a few counts. This sequence joins TRBV7-2 and TRBJ2-7, with a tentative D call TRBD1 (6 bases). CDR1 and CDR2 from the germline V gene are SGHTA and FQGNSA. V was cut by 5 bases and J by 2 bases, with 13 bases left in between. The CDR3 loop spans 14 amino acids. CDR3 sequence reads: CASSPNRDTYEQYF. The DNA of the CDR3 is TGTGCCAGCAGCCCCAATCGGGACACCTACGAGCAGTACTTC. Using reference TRBV7-2 and TRBJ2-7 for the parts outside the CDR3, the full variable domain is GAGVSQSPSNKVTEKGKDVELRCDPISGHTALYWYRQSLGQGLEFLIYFQGNSAPDKSGLPSDRFSAERTGGSVSTLTIQRTQQEDSAVYLCASSPNRDTYEQYFGPGTRLTVT.

This clone was recorded a few times. This chain uses TRBV30 with TRBJ1-2; D is undetermined. CDR3 length equals 14 residues. Trimming left V 3 bases short and J 4 bases short, with 15 bases between. Germline assignment: CDR1 GTSNPN and CDR2 SVGIG (reference sequence). The CDR3 coding sequence is TGTGCCTGGAGATCGGGAGAGTGGGGCTATGGCTACACCTTC. Residues: CAWRSGEWGYGYTF.

This sequence joins TRBV6-5 and TRBJ1-1; tentative D call: TRBD1 (5 bases). Germline V gene lookup returns CDR1 MNHEY and CDR2 SVGAGI. V lost 4 bases, J lost 7 bases, and 13 bases lay in between. The CDR3 consists of 13 residues. The CDR3 loop reads CASSFRRDGEAFF. The CDR3 nucleotides read TGTGCCAGCAGTTTCCGAAGGGACGGTGAAGCTTTCTTT.

This clone appeared a few times. The genes are TRBV11-2 and TRBJ2-1; D not certain. There are 11 residues in the CDR3. V gave up 1 base and J gave up 9 bases, with 4 bases separating them. Germline V gene lookup returns CDR1 SGHAT and CDR2 FQNNGV. The CDR3 bases are TGTGCCAGCAGCTTAGTGATTGAGCAGTTCTTC. Amino acids: CASSLVIEQFF.

This clone is a singleton in its sample. This chain connects TRBV30 to TRBJ1-1; the D is unclear. V was pared by 0 bases and J by 1 base, with 6 bases between. Germline CDR1 GTSNPN, CDR2 SVGIG (reference sequence). The length of the CDR3 is 13 residues. The CDR3 here is CAWSVEGNTEAFF. As DNA, the CDR3 is TGTGCCTGGAGTGTAGAGGGGAACACTGAAGCTTTCTTT. The full variable domain, completed using reference TRBV30 and TRBJ1-1, is SQTIHQWPATLVQPVGSPLSLECTVEGTSNPNLYWYRQAAGRGLQLLFYSVGIGQISSEVPQNLSASRPQDRQFILSSKKLLLSDSGFYLCAWSVEGNTEAFFGQGTRLTVV.

This chain uses TRBV2 with TRBJ2-7, with D uncertain. The V and J ends lost 6 bases and 7 bases respectively, with 10 bases between them. The germline V gene has CDR1 SNHLY and CDR2 FYNNEI. The CDR3 loop spans 11 amino acids. CDR3 nucleotides: TGTGCCAGCAGCGACCTCGGGGAGCAGTACTTC. Protein sequence: CASSDLGEQYF.

The sample holds a few counts of this clone. V usage is TRBV29-1 and J usage is TRBJ2-1; 14 bases match TRBD2. The CDR3 runs to 18 residues. Germline CDR1 reads SQVTM; CDR2 reads ANQGSEA. The ends lost 5 bases at V and 0 bases at J; junction bases unmatched: 9. Here the CDR3 DNA reads TGCAGCGTTCAAGGGACTAGCGGGGGCCGGAGCTCCTACAATGAGCAGTTCTTC. Its protein is CSVQGTSGGRSSYNEQFF.

V is TRBV7-2 and J is TRBJ2-1, with D possibly matching TRBD2 (6 bases). The CDR3 has 13 amino acids. V was shortened by 4 bases and J by 4 bases, with 8 bases between the two germline ends. The germline V gene encodes CDR1 SGHTA and CDR2 FQGNSA. CDR3 protein: CASSYGRYNEQFF. In DNA, the CDR3 is TGTGCCAGCAGCTACGGGAGATACAATGAGCAGTTCTTC. Variable domain in full (rest from reference TRBV7-2 and TRBJ2-1): GAGVSQSPSNKVTEKGKDVELRCDPISGHTALYWYRQSLGQGLEFLIYFQGNSAPDKSGLPSDRFSAERTGGSVSTLTIQRTQQEDSAVYLCASSYGRYNEQFFGPGTRLTVL.

The CDR3 sequence: CATSLNRGYYEQYF. The CDR3 DNA reads TGTGCCACCAGCCTAAACAGGGGGTACTACGAGCAGTACTTC. The chain links TRBV15 to TRBJ2-7; the match to TRBD1 covers 8 bases. Germline-derived CDR1 and CDR2 are LNHNV and YYDKDF (reference sequence). V was clipped by 5 bases and J by 3 bases; unmatched bases: 6. The CDR3 runs 14 residues.

This clone was recorded once. The chain is built from TRBV19 and TRBJ2-5, with D perhaps matching TRBD2 (6 bases). The germline CDR1 and CDR2 sequences are LNHDA and SQIVND (reference sequence). The CDR3 is made up of 15 amino acids. Trimming removed 1 base at V and 4 bases at J, with 13 bases between. CDR3 in amino acids: CASSIGRGSVETQYF. The CDR3 DNA reads as TGTGCCAGTAGTATAGGGCGGGGATCGGTAGAGACCCAGTACTTC.

The chain couples TRBV5-1 to TRBJ2-3; the D gene is possibly TRBD2 (5 bases). Trimming removed 3 bases from V and 1 base from J, with 27 bases in between. This CDR3 is built from 20 residues. Germline loops: CDR1 SGHRS, CDR2 YFSETQ. The CDR3 DNA is TGCGCCAGCAGCTCCGGGGTCGGTTCTCTAGCCATAATGCGCACAGATACGCAGTATTTT. Translating gives CASSSGVGSLAIMRTDTQYF. The full variable domain, completed using reference TRBV5-1 and TRBJ2-3, is KAGVTQTPRYLIKTRGQQVTLSCSPISGHRSVSWYQQTPGQGLQFLFEYFSETQRNKGNFPGRFSGRQFSNSRSEMNVSTLELGDSALYLCASSSGVGSLAIMRTDTQYFGPGTRLTVL.

This chain links TRBV25-1 with TRBJ1-1; TRBD1 is a possible D gene (6 bases). The germline CDR1 and CDR2 sequences are MGHDK and SYGVNS. Trimming removed 10 bases at V and 5 bases at J, with 14 bases between. The length of the CDR3 is 12 residues. The CDR3 loop is CATLDRYTEAFF. In DNA, the CDR3 is TGTGCCACCCTTGACAGGTATACTGAAGCTTTCTTT.

CDR3 amino acids: CASSLTGGVNQPQHF. Written as DNA, the CDR3 is TGTGCCAGCAGCCTGACAGGGGGTGTCAATCAGCCCCAGCATTTT. The rearrangement links TRBV7-9 to TRBJ1-5; 9 bases align to TRBD1. This CDR3 has 15 amino acids. V lost 5 bases and J lost 3; bases outside the gene matches: 5. Germline CDR1 reads SEHNR; CDR2 reads FQNEAQ (reference sequence).

This chain connects TRBV6-5 to TRBJ1-1; the D gene is possibly TRBD1 (5 bases). Germline lookup yields CDR1 MNHEY and CDR2 SVGAGI. V was clipped by 7 bases and J by 6 bases, with 12 bases between them. The CDR3 covers 12 residues. The CDR3 DNA is TGTGCCAGCAACGGGGGAAGGGCTGAAGCTTTCTTT. It codes for CASNGGRAEAFF.

The rearrangement joins TRBV4-2 to TRBJ1-2; D uncertain. The germline V gene has CDR1 LGHNA and CDR2 YNFKEQ. The CDR3 runs to 14 residues. V was trimmed by 0 bases and J by 6 bases, leaving 11 bases between them. In DNA, the CDR3 is TGTGCCAGCAGCCAAGACACCCCCCGAGATGGCTACACCTTC. Translated: CASSQDTPRDGYTF.

There are a few counts of this clone. The chain recombines TRBV7-2 with TRBJ1-5; no clear D. Deletions cut 3 bases from V and 2 bases from J, with 5 bases between. This CDR3 is built from 13 residues. Per the germline V gene, CDR1 is SGHTA and CDR2 is FQGNSA. In nucleotides, the CDR3 is TGTGCCAGCAGCTTCCAGGGCAATCAGCCCCAGCATTTT. Protein sequence: CASSFQGNQPQHF. The variable domain in full, completed from reference TRBV7-2 and TRBJ1-5, reads GAGVSQSPSNKVTEKGKDVELRCDPISGHTALYWYRQSLGQGLEFLIYFQGNSAPDKSGLPSDRFSAERTGGSVSTLTIQRTQQEDSAVYLCASSFQGNQPQHFGDGTRLSIL.

The chain links TRBV29-1 to TRBJ2-1; 7 nucleotides line up with TRBD1. CDR3 size: 14 residues. Germline values: CDR1 SQVTM, CDR2 ANQGSEA. V lost 4 bases, J lost 2 bases, and 5 bases stayed unmatched. The CDR3 sequence is CSVGTGDPYNEQFF. As DNA, the CDR3 is TGCAGCGTTGGAACAGGGGACCCCTACAATGAGCAGTTCTTC.

The chain joins TRBV7-9 to TRBJ2-3; D uncertain. CDR3 size: 11 residues. Per the germline V gene, CDR1 is SEHNR and CDR2 is FQNEAQ (reference sequence). Trimming shortened V by 3 bases and J by 2 bases, and 0 bases separated the two germline ends. DNA of the CDR3: TGTGCCAGCAGCTTCACAGATACGCAGTATTTT. Translated: CASSFTDTQYF.

This clone occurred a few times. The chain joins TRBV7-2 to TRBJ2-6; D is unclear. In germline, CDR1 is SGHTA, CDR2 FQGNSA. The CDR3 is 17 residues long. The germline V and J ends were trimmed by 1 base and 0 bases, with 10 bases remaining between them. CDR3 nucleotide sequence: TGTGCCAGCAGCTTAGAAGTGGACCTCTCTGGGGCCAACGTCCTGACTTTC. Its translation is CASSLEVDLSGANVLTF. The full variable domain, in which reference TRBV7-2 and TRBJ2-6 provide the parts outside the CDR3, is GAGVSQSPSNKVTEKGKDVELRCDPISGHTALYWYRQSLGQGLEFLIYFQGNSAPDKSGLPSDRFSAERTGGSVSTLTIQRTQQEDSAVYLCASSLEVDLSGANVLTFGAGSRLTVL.